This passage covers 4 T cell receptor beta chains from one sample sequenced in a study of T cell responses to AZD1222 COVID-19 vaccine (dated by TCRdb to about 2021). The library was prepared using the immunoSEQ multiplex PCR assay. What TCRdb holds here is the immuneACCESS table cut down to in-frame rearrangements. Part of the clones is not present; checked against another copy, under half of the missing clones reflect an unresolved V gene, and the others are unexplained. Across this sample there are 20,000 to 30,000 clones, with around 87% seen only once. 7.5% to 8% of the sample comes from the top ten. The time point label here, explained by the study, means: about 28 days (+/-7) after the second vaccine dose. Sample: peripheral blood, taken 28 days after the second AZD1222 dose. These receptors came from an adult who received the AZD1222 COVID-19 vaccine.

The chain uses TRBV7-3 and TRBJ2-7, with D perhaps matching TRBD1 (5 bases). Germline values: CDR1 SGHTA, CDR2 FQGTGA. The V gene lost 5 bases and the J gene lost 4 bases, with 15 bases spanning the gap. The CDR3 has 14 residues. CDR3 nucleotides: TGTGCCAGCAGCGTATCGTCAGGGCCTTACGAGCAGTACTTC. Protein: CASSVSSGPYEQYF.

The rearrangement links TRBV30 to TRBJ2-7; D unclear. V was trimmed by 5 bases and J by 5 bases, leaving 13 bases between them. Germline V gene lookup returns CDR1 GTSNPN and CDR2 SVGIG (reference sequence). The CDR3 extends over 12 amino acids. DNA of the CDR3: TGTGCCTGGGTGGTGGGGTCCCACGAGCAGTACTTC. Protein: CAWVVGSHEQYF.

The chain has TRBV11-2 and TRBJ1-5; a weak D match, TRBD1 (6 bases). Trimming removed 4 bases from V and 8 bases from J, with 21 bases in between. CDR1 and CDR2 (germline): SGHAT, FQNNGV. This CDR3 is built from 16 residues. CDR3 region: CASSSWGQGTGEPQHF. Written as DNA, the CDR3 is TGTGCCAGCAGCTCCTGGGGGCAGGGGACCGGCGAGCCCCAGCATTTT. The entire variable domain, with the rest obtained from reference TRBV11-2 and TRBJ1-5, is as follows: EAGVAQSPRYKIIEKRQSVAFWCNPISGHATLYWYQQILGQGPKLLIQFQNNGVVDDSQLPKDRFSAERLKGVDSTLKIQPAKLEDSAVYLCASSSWGQGTGEPQHFGDGTRLSIL.

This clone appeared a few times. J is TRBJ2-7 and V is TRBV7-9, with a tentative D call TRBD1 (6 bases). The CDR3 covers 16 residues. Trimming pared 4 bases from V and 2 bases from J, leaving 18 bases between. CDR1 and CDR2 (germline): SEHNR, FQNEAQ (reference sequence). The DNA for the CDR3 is TGTGCCAGCAGCTCCGGGACAACAATCCTACCCTACGAGCAGTACTTC. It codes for CASSSGTTILPYEQYF.